These 3 T cell receptor beta chains originate from one sample sequenced in a study of cytomegalovirus exposure and HLA in healthy donors. In the PCR, 60 Vbeta and 13 Jbeta primers were used. Clones were sequenced by immunoSEQ multiplex PCR, and TCRdb holds only the in-frame ones, with some missing. There are around 200,000 clones in the sample; around 83% occur only once, and roughly 10% lies in the top ten. The sequencing sample was made of PBMCs. Receptors originate from a woman aged 50 to 60 in good health and CMV-seropositive.

This rearrangement joins TRBV5-1 to TRBJ1-4; D not certain. Germline-derived CDR1 and CDR2 are SGHRS and YFSETQ. There are 16 residues in the CDR3. Deletions cut 4 bases from V and 6 bases from J, with 19 bases between. DNA for the CDR3: TGCGCCAGCAGCCCAAATGTGATTTTGGGCGATGAAAAACTGTTTTTT. Translation: CASSPNVILGDEKLFF.

J is TRBJ2-3 and V is TRBV7-9; 8 bases fit TRBD2. The CDR3 consists of 15 residues. Germline assignment: CDR1 SEHNR and CDR2 FQNEAQ (reference sequence). The trim removed 3 bases at V and 0 bases at J, leaving 2 bases unmatched. The CDR3 nucleotides read TGTGCCAGCAGCTTCGGGGGGGTGAGCACAGATACGCAGTATTTT. Translated, it gives CASSFGGVSTDTQYF. The variable domain in full, completed from reference TRBV7-9 and TRBJ2-3, reads DTGVSQNPRHKITKRGQNVTFRCDPISEHNRLYWYRQTLGQGPEFLTYFQNEAQLEKSRLLSDRFSAERPKGSFSTLEIQRTEQGDSAMYLCASSFGGVSTDTQYFGPGTRLTVL.

The chain combines TRBV29-1 with TRBJ1-2; the D is unclear. Germline CDR1 SQVTM, CDR2 ANQGSEA. The V gene lost 7 bases and the J gene lost 5 bases, with 11 bases spanning the gap. The CDR3 is made up of 11 amino acids. CDR3 nucleotide sequence: TGCAGCGCTTACTTATGGTATGGCTACACCTTC. Translated, it gives CSAYLWYGYTF.